Presented here are 21 T cell receptor beta chains from one specimen sequenced in a study of T cells in Graves' hyperthyroidism and ophthalmopathy. Researchers took RNA transcripts and amplified the TCR beta CDR3 regions from them. TCR CDR3 regions were first amplified by RT-PCR with HTBI primers. MiXCR was run by TCRdb on the multiplex PCR reads, yielding one entry per CDR3 protein. The table lists hundreds of thousands of distinct CDR3 sequences, under 15% of them singletons. Sequenced input: blood. All receptors derive from a woman in her 40s with Graves' ophthalmopathy.

There are many counts of this clonotype. The genes are TRBV7-9 and TRBJ2-7; TRBD2 aligns across 10 bases. Trimming at V came to 7 bases and at J to 5 bases, leaving 11 bases not matched to a gene. Germline CDR1 SEHNR, CDR2 FQNEAQ (reference sequence). The CDR3 extends over 15 amino acids. The CDR3 protein is CASNPGAGGPHEQYF. CDR3 coding DNA: TGTGCCAGCAACCCGGGAGCGGGAGGGCCGCACGAGCAGTACTTC.

This clonotype was counted ten times or more. The V gene is TRBV20-1, the J gene TRBJ2-4, with 8 bases lining up with TRBD1. The V gene's germline CDR1 is DFQATT and CDR2 SNEGSKA (reference sequence). This CDR3 spans 14 amino acids. Unmatched junction bases numbered 9, after V lost 5 bases and J lost 6 bases. CDR3 loop: CSALGQGPRNIQYF. CDR3 DNA: TGCAGTGCTCTTGGACAGGGCCCTAGAAACATTCAGTACTTC.

The chain is built from TRBV11-2 and TRBJ2-7; a weak D match, TRBD1 (6 bases). The V gene lost 2 bases and the J gene lost 0 bases, with 17 bases spanning the gap. Germline CDR1 is SGHAT and CDR2 is FQNNGV. The CDR3 totals 17 residues. CDR3 bases: TGTGCCAGCAGCTTACCCCTCGACAGGCTGAGCTCCTACGAGCAGTACTTC. It yields the protein CASSLPLDRLSSYEQYF.

There are many counts of this clonotype. The chain recombines TRBV12-5 with TRBJ2-2; D may be TRBD1 (6 bases). Germline V lookup: CDR1 LGHNT, CDR2 FRNRAP. V lost 2 bases and J lost 5, with 9 bases in between. This CDR3 is built from 14 residues. CDR3 sequence reads: CASGLRGSTGELFF. In DNA, the CDR3 is TGTGCTAGTGGTTTGAGGGGGTCGACCGGGGAGCTGTTTTTT.

This clonotype came up many times. This rearrangement joins TRBV12-3 or TRBV12-4 to TRBJ2-2; D is possibly TRBD1 (6 bases). The V end lost 7 bases, the J end lost 3 bases, and 12 bases lay between the germline ends. CDR3 length: 14 residues. The CDR3 DNA reads TGTGCCAGCACGGACAGCTTGGACACCGGGGAGCTGTTTTTT. Protein: CASTDSLDTGELFF.

This clonotype was seen at least ten times. V usage is TRBV12-3 or TRBV12-4 and J usage is TRBJ2-7, with D unclear. CDR3 length: 14 residues. V lost 3 bases, J lost 0 bases, and 9 bases lay in between. The CDR3 DNA follows: TGTGCCAGCAGTTTGGAGCAGAGCTCCTACGAGCAGTACTTC. This encodes CASSLEQSSYEQYF.

The J gene is TRBJ2-7, the V gene TRBV6-1; D gene ambiguous. Per germline, CDR1 MNHNS and CDR2 SASEGT. The CDR3 runs 14 residues. Trimming removed 7 bases from V and 6 bases from J, with 19 bases in between. CDR3 region: CASTLTHPLGEQYF. The CDR3 nucleotides read TGTGCCAGCACCCTGACACACCCCCTGGGCGAGCAGTACTTC.

This chain links TRBV14 with TRBJ2-7; unclear D gene. V lost 5 bases and J 2 bases, leaving 10 bases between the germline ends. Germline V gene data show CDR1 as SGHDN and CDR2 as FVKESK. The CDR3 sequence is 13 residues long. The CDR3 bases are TGTGCCAGCAGCTACCTACACCCCTACGAGCAGTACTTC. It encodes CASSYLHPYEQYF.

This clonotype was counted ten times or more. V is TRBV14 and J is TRBJ1-2; D is unresolved. This CDR3 region has 20 residues. CDR1 and CDR2 (germline): SGHDN, FVKESK. The V end was cut by 1 base, the J end by 1 base, with 25 bases between. Here the CDR3 reads CASSQAHRTATQPFNYGYTF. The CDR3 DNA reads TGTGCCAGCAGCCAAGCCCACCGTACAGCAACTCAACCTTTTAACTATGGCTACACCTTC.

This chain joins TRBV7-6 and TRBJ1-1; D remains unclear. The V and J ends lost 3 bases and 1 base respectively, with 15 bases between them. Germline values: CDR1 SGHVS, CDR2 FNYEAQ. The CDR3 extends over 16 amino acids. CDR3 sequence (DNA): TGTGCCAGCAGCTTGCGCCCTCCTGGAGGGAACACTGAAGCTTTCTTT. Protein sequence: CASSLRPPGGNTEAFF.

V usage is TRBV28 and J usage is TRBJ2-7; 7 bases agree with TRBD1. The CDR3 length is 14 residues. CDR1 MDHEN and CDR2 SYDVKM come from the germline V gene. Unmatched junction bases numbered 8, after V lost 4 bases and J lost 5 bases. CDR3 sequence (DNA): TGTGCCAGCAGTTGGTCAGGGGGTGGGAACGAGCAGTACTTC. Translating gives CASSWSGGGNEQYF.

This clonotype was picked up a small number of times. This rearrangement joins TRBV28 to TRBJ1-2; D remains ambiguous. Trimming took off 4 bases at V and 4 bases at J, with 16 bases between the two ends. Germline V CDR1 and CDR2: MDHEN, SYDVKM. This CDR3 contains 15 residues. The CDR3 is CASSSPAPGRYGYTF. Written as DNA, the CDR3 is TGTGCCAGCAGTTCCCCGGCTCCGGGCCGCTATGGCTACACCTTC.

At least ten counts were recorded for this clonotype. This chain links TRBV18 with TRBJ1-1; possibly TRBD1 for D (5 bases). V was shortened by 1 base and J by 1 base, with 10 bases between the two germline ends. The CDR3 is 15 amino acids. Germline assignment: CDR1 KGHSH and CDR2 LQKENI. The CDR3 DNA sequence: TGTGCCAGCTCACCACTGGACATACCGAACACTGAAGCTTTCTTT. This sequence encodes CASSPLDIPNTEAFF.

The table lists this clonotype with a few counts. The gene calls are TRBV30 and TRBJ1-1; D not resolved. The CDR3 is made up of 13 amino acids. The V end lost 4 bases, the J end lost 8 bases, and 17 bases lay between the germline ends. CDR1 and CDR2 from the germline V gene are GTSNPN and SVGIG (reference sequence). For the CDR3, the DNA is TGTGCCTGGATAACGGTAGGGCCGGTAGAAGCTTTCTTT. This encodes CAWITVGPVEAFF. The full variable domain, in which reference TRBV30 and TRBJ1-1 provide the parts outside the CDR3, is SQTIHQWPATLVQPVGSPLSLECTVEGTSNPNLYWYRQAAGRGLQLLFYSVGIGQISSEVPQNLSASRPQDRQFILSSKKLLLSDSGFYLCAWITVGPVEAFFGQGTRLTVV.

The chain links TRBV3-1 to TRBJ2-6, with 9 bases lining up with TRBD2. Per germline, CDR1 LGHDT and CDR2 YNNKEL (reference sequence). The CDR3 runs 17 residues. Trimming at V came to 4 bases and at J to 0 bases, leaving 4 bases not matched to a gene. The CDR3: CASSRTSAYSGANVLTF. DNA of the CDR3: TGTGCCAGCAGCCGGACTAGCGCATACTCTGGGGCCAACGTCCTGACTTTC.

This clonotype was counted many times. The chain has TRBV28 and TRBJ1-1; weak D call: TRBD1 (5 bases). Germline V gene lookup returns CDR1 MDHEN and CDR2 SYDVKM. The CDR3 runs 16 residues. The V gene lost 8 bases and the J gene lost 1 base, with 20 bases spanning the gap. The CDR3 protein is CASGTIAAGTNTEAFF. For the CDR3, the DNA is TGTGCCAGCGGGACCATTGCGGCAGGAACGAACACTGAAGCTTTCTTT. Drawing the rest from reference TRBV28 and TRBJ1-1, the complete variable domain is DVKVTQSSRYLVKRTGEKVFLECVQDMDHENMFWYRQDPGLGLRLIYFSYDVKMKEKGDIPEGYSVSREKKERFSLILESASTNQTSMYLCASGTIAAGTNTEAFFGQGTRLTVV.

Ten or more counts support this clonotype. J is TRBJ2-7 and V is TRBV7-8, with 11 nucleotides matching TRBD2. CDR3 length equals 16 residues. Unmatched junction bases numbered 6, after V lost 0 bases and J lost 5 bases. Germline CDR1 SGHVS, CDR2 FQNEAQ. The CDR3 nucleotides read TGTGCCAGCAGCTTAGCGACTAGCGGGATAGGCGACGAGCAGTACTTC. Translation: CASSLATSGIGDEQYF.

The DNA of the CDR3 is TGTGCCAGCAGTGCCCAGGGCGTCGGTAGCTATGGCTACACCTTC. The encoded protein is CASSAQGVGSYGYTF. J is TRBJ1-2 and V is TRBV6-1; D is perhaps TRBD1 (5 bases). Germline values: CDR1 MNHNS, CDR2 SASEGT. The CDR3 consists of 15 residues. Trimming cost V 4 bases and J 4 bases, with 16 bases left between them.

This clonotype was recorded at least ten times. V usage is TRBV20-1 and J usage is TRBJ1-2, with a weak D call TRBD1 (5 bases). Trimming took 6 bases from V and 1 from J, leaving 18 bases between them. This CDR3 comprises 15 residues. Germline CDR1 reads DFQATT; CDR2 reads SNEGSKA (reference sequence). The CDR3 coding sequence is TGCAGTGCCAGGAGTGGGGGGGGTGTTAACTATGGCTACACCTTC. Amino acids: CSARSGGGVNYGYTF.

This clonotype was counted a few times. The V gene is TRBV20-1, the J gene TRBJ2-7; 13 bases are a match to TRBD2. V trimming: 4 bases; J trimming: 2 bases; junction bases outside the gene matches: 11. Per germline, CDR1 DFQATT and CDR2 SNEGSKA (reference sequence). The CDR3 totals 17 residues. The chain's CDR3 is CSATPGTSGTNPYEQYF. Written as DNA, the CDR3 is TGCAGTGCTACGCCCGGGACTAGCGGGACCAATCCCTACGAGCAGTACTTC.

This clonotype was seen repeatedly, ten times or more. The chain couples TRBV5-1 to TRBJ2-5; tentatively, D is TRBD2 (6 bases). The CDR3 sequence is 14 residues long. Germline CDR1 SGHRS, CDR2 YFSETQ. Trimming took 3 bases from V and 5 from J, leaving 14 bases between them. The CDR3 DNA follows: TGCGCCAGCAGCTCAGGAGGGCTAGATGAGACCCAGTACTTC. Protein product: CASSSGGLDETQYF.